Sequencing of this T cell receptor beta chain was carried out in a study of blood T cell repertoires in COVID-19. Study in general: PBMCs, B-cell-depleted T cells, or T cells were the source of the cDNA or gDNA that made up the material.

The CDR3 is made up of 14 amino acids. V lost 1 base to trimming and J lost 10 bases, with 14 bases between them. CDR1 is SGHAT and CDR2 is FQNNGV in the germline V gene. TCRdb's table, derived via immunoSEQ multiplex PCR, lists solely in-frame clones and lacks some. The top ten clones hold 4.2% of a sample with a few hundred thousand clones, 84% of them seen once. The chain couples TRBV11-2 to TRBJ1-5; D may be TRBD1 (5 bases). Sequencing was carried out using peripheral blood. The sequence was collected from a man between 60 and 75 years old with acute or convalescent COVID-19. The CDR3 DNA reads TGTGCCAGCAGCTTAGCGGGGGGAGACGGACCCCAGCATTTT. Translated, it gives CASSLAGGDGPQHF. Full variable domain (remainder filled in from reference TRBV11-2 and TRBJ1-5): EAGVAQSPRYKIIEKRQSVAFWCNPISGHATLYWYQQILGQGPKLLIQFQNNGVVDDSQLPKDRFSAERLKGVDSTLKIQPAKLEDSAVYLCASSLAGGDGPQHFGDGTRLSIL.